Listed below are T cell receptor beta chains from one sample, sequenced in a study of neurological immune-mediated disorders. TCRdb called the 5' RACE reads again in MiXCR, with one record for every CDR3 protein. The data show over 30,000 distinct CDR3 sequences, approximately 13% seen once. The sequencing sample was made of PBMCs. These receptors were collected from a woman aged 35 to 49 in good health. CDR3s include the opening cysteine and the closing phenylalanine or tryptophan. Each record gives: V gene, CDR3 length, J gene, CDR3 protein.

TRBV5-1,15,TRBJ1-1,CASSLDDTLGTEAFF
TRBV5-5,21,TRBJ2-7,CASSLVFSGTGSFLVPYEQYF
TRBV5-1,15,TRBJ2-2,CATSYGQGSRGELFF
TRBV10-3,12,TRBJ2-7,CAISDLAGEQYF
TRBV7-7,15,TRBJ2-5,CASSSGTEIQETQYF
TRBV20-1,12,TRBJ1-1,CSATGENTEAFF
TRBV12-3/TRBV12-4,15,TRBJ1-2,CASSLTGPTRYGYTF
TRBV7-9,15,TRBJ2-1,CASSLAYSVRGEQFF
TRBV9,14,TRBJ2-2,CASSDGTNTGELFF
TRBV7-2,15,TRBJ2-4,CASSRQILAKNIQYF
TRBV7-2,18,TRBJ2-1,CASSLGWAGESSYNEQFF
TRBV12-3/TRBV12-4,14,TRBJ1-5,CASSKVDWRQPQHF
TRBV29-1,15,TRBJ2-3,CSVESLLELGDTQYF
TRBV5-1,17,TRBJ1-4,CASSLLPTISANEKLFF
TRBV5-1,13,TRBJ2-1,CASSPTGGNEQFF
TRBV11-1,18,TRBJ2-3,CASSLGLWRSEVTDTQYF
TRBV5-1,14,TRBJ1-3,CASTPGSSGNTIYF
TRBV20-1,14,TRBJ1-5,CSAAQAVSNQPQHF
TRBV18,17,TRBJ2-6,CASSPPSSVSGANVLTF
TRBV20-1,11,TRBJ2-3,CSASQSDTQYF
TRBV20-1,16,TRBJ2-1,CSARAQGLKLGNEQFF
TRBV7-2,15,TRBJ2-7,CASSLGRSGAREQYF
TRBV7-9,15,TRBJ1-1,CASSEPTVPYTEAFF
TRBV6-5,12,TRBJ2-1,CASSDDGVGQFF
TRBV13,19,TRBJ2-3,CASSSPLSGGATSTDTQYF
TRBV6-5,13,TRBJ1-2,CASGYPARYGYTF
TRBV6-5,15,TRBJ2-7,CASSYRGQGTYEQYF
TRBV12-3/TRBV12-4,15,TRBJ2-1,CASSLGQSSYNEQFF
TRBV20-1,14,TRBJ2-1,CSAIKPGIGDEQFF
TRBV6-2/TRBV6-3,17,TRBJ2-7,CASTTLAGGVKAYEQYF
TRBV7-9,15,TRBJ2-5,CASSLDAGYQETQYF
TRBV29-1,11,TRBJ2-7,CSVEQRYEQYF
TRBV7-2,13,TRBJ2-7,CASSSRGGYEQYF
TRBV7-9,15,TRBJ2-5,CASTKTGGIGKTQYF
TRBV5-1,13,TRBJ2-5,CASSTRGWETQYF